This T cell receptor (beta chain) emerged from a study of blood T cell repertoires in COVID-19. Overall study context: Samples of COVID-19 (acute and convalescent) were obtained from the United States, Italy and Spain. Sources were T cells, B-cell-depleted T cells, or PBMCs; the material itself was cDNA or gDNA.

The germline V gene has CDR1 SGHAT and CDR2 FQNNGV. Trimming removed 6 bases from V and 4 bases from J, with 21 bases in between. This CDR3 is built from 16 residues. Authors' analysis steps: Nucleated cell number was recorded as an estimate derived from reference gene primer amplification. Produced via immunoSEQ multiplex PCR; TCRdb's table is partial and in-frame only. Clonal size and the V and J genes are those of that table, whereas D and trimming came from the DNA. Altogether 88,000 or so clones are present, over 65% being singletons, with the ten largest covering around 10%. This clone was counted at least ten times.

What was sequenced was peripheral blood. V usage is TRBV11-2 and J usage is TRBJ1-2; the D gene is possibly TRBD1 (6 bases). This clonotype originated in a human donor in a cohort sampled during active COVID-19. CDR3 nucleotide sequence: TGTGCCAGCAGACGTGGGGGGGGCGGAGAGAGCTATGGCTACACCTTC. Its translation: CASRRGGGGESYGYTF. The full variable domain, rest sourced from reference TRBV11-2 and TRBJ1-2, is EAGVAQSPRYKIIEKRQSVAFWCNPISGHATLYWYQQILGQGPKLLIQFQNNGVVDDSQLPKDRFSAERLKGVDSTLKIQPAKLEDSAVYLCASRRGGGGESYGYTFGSGTRLTVV.